One and the same sample provided the 2 T cell receptor beta chains below, sequenced in a study of T cells in Graves' hyperthyroidism and ophthalmopathy. TCR beta CDR3 region amplification was performed from RNA transcripts. In the first-round RT-PCR of the TCR CDR3, the HTBI primer set was used. TCRdb reprocessed the multiplex PCR reads with MiXCR, giving one entry per CDR3 protein. The sample holds roughly 130,000 distinct CDR3 sequences, 22% seen once. Sequenced input: blood. These TCRs come from a woman aged 45-65 years with Graves' hyperthyroidism that later progressed to Graves' ophthalmopathy.

V gene TRBV27 combines with J gene TRBJ2-7; possibly TRBD1 or TRBD2 for D (5 bases each). With 2 bases removed from V and 7 bases from J, the gap between germline ends came to 12 bases. Germline V gives CDR1 MNHEY, CDR2 SMNVEV (reference sequence). This CDR3 spans 13 amino acids. The CDR3 sequence: CASSLSLGGEQYF. CDR3 sequence (DNA): TGTGCCAGCAGTTTAAGCCTTGGGGGTGAGCAGTACTTC.

This clonotype was picked up many times. The chain is built from TRBV28 and TRBJ2-1; TRBD1 agrees at 7 bases. CDR3 length: 14 residues. Per germline, CDR1 MDHEN and CDR2 SYDVKM. V lost 11 bases, J lost 3 bases, and 10 bases stayed unmatched. CDR3 in DNA: TGTGCCTCCCGGGACAGATCCTTCTACAATGAGCAGTTCTTC. Residues: CASRDRSFYNEQFF.